This TCR beta chain was observed in a study of cytotoxic CD8 clonotypes in ibrutinib-treated CLL. The study, taken as a whole, reports: The study found baseline clonality above age-matched healthy donors, tracking circulating CD8+ T-cell counts.

Deep sequencing aimed at 1 in 200,000 to 1 in 1 million T cells' resolution. Profiling relied on immunoSEQ multiplex PCR, and the TCRdb table lists in-frame clones only, not all of them. The table includes under 200,000 clones, approximately 80% detected once. Of note for this clone: Its antigen is not known.

Germline assignment: CDR1 LNHDA and CDR2 SQIVND (reference sequence). This CDR3 has 15 amino acids. Trimming removed 4 bases at V and 4 bases at J, with 16 bases between. Sample: PBMCs, taken after 24 months of ibrutinib treatment. This clonotype was obtained from a human donor with chronic lymphocytic leukemia. The gene calls are TRBV19 and TRBJ1-1, with D tentatively TRBD1 (5 bases). CDR3 sequence reads: CASSNPDSGLTEAFF. The CDR3, as DNA: TGTGCCAGTAGTAACCCCGACAGTGGTCTCACTGAAGCTTTCTTT.